This T cell receptor (beta chain) emerged from a study of T-cell memory formation after mild COVID-19. Study-wide results and limits: Detection of some responders pre-infection suggested pre-existing cross-reactive memory T cells participated. There was no confirmation that second-wave clones peaking on day 37 were SARS-CoV-2 specific.

This CDR3 is built from 15 residues. Germline-derived CDR1 and CDR2 are LNHDA and SQIVND (reference sequence). The trim removed 1 base at V and 8 bases at J, leaving 5 bases unmatched. TCR alpha and TCR beta cDNA libraries with sample barcodes and UMIs came from 5'RACE using constant-segment primers. TCRdb called the 5' RACE reads again in MiXCR, with one record for every CDR3 protein. The sample consists of more than 80,000 distinct CDR3 sequences, approximately 13% of them appearing once. This clonotype was detected a few times. Its cognate antigen is unknown. The chain employs TRBV19 and TRBJ2-1, with 10 bases that match TRBD2. Source material: PBMCs or a T cell subset sorted from them (not recorded which). The TCR was taken from an adult woman who had mild COVID-19 (a few samples of this study predate the infection). Cell type and time point are not known. The CDR3 loop is CASSIVLAGVDEQFF. The CDR3 bases are TGTGCCAGTAGTATAGTTCTAGCGGGAGTCGATGAGCAGTTCTTC.